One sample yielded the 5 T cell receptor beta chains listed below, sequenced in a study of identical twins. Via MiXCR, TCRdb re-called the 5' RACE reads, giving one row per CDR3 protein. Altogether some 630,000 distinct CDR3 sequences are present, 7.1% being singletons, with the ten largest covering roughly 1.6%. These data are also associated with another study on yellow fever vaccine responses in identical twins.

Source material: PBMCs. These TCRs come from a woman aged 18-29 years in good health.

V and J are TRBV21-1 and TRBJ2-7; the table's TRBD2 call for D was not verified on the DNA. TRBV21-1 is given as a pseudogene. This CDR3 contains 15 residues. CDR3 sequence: CASNPGLAGTYEQYF. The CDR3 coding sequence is TGTGCCAGCAACCCCGGGCTAGCGGGGACCTACGAGCAGTACTTC.

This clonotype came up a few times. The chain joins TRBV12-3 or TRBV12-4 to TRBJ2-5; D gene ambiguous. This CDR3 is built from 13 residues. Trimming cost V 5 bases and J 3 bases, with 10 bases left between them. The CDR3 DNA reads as TGTGCCAGCAGTCCCACACGAAAAGAGACCCAGTACTTC. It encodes CASSPTRKETQYF.

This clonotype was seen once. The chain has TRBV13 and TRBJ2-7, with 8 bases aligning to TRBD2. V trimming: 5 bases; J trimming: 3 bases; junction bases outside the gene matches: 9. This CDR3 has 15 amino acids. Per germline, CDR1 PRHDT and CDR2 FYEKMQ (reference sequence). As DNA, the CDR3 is TGTGCCAGCAGCCATGGACTAGCTGGTGACTACGAGCAGTACTTC. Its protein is CASSHGLAGDYEQYF.

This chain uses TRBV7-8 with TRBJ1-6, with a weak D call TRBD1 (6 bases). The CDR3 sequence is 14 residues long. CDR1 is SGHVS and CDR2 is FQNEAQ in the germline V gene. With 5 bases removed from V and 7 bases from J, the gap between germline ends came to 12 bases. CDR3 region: CASSPQGKNSPLHF. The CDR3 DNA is TGTGCCAGCAGCCCCCAGGGGAAGAATTCACCCCTCCACTTT.

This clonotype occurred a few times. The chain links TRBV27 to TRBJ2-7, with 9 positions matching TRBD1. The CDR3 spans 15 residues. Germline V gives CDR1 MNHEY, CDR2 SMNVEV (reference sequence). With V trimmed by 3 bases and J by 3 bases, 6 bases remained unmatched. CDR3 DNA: TGTGCCAGCAGTTTCCGGGACAGGGTTTTCTACGAGCAGTACTTC. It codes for CASSFRDRVFYEQYF.